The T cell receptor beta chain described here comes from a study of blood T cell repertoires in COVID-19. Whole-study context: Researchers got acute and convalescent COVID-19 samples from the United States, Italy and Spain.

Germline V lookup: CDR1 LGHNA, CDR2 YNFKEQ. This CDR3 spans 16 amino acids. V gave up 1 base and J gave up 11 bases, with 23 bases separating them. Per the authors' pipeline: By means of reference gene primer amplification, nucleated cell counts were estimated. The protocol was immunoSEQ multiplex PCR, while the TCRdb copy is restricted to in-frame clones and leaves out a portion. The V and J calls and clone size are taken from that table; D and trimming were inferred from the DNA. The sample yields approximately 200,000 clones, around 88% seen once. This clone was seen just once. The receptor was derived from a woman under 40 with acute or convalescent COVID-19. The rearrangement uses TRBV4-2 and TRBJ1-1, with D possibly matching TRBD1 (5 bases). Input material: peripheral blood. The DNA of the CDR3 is TGTGCCAGCAGCCAAGGTTCCTCCGCAGGCGGGGGTGAGGCTTTCTTT. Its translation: CASSQGSSAGGGEAFF.